The TCR beta chain described here comes from a study of cytomegalovirus exposure and HLA in healthy donors (dated by TCRdb to the late 2010s). Looking at the study overall: An earlier analysis of several hundred of the donors reported around 280 Gb of sequence data and about 120 million unique TCR beta sequences obtained from approximately 180 million T cells. Roughly 310 gigabases of sequencing data and some 85 million unique TCR sequences were included in an early release covering around 600 HLA-typed donors. Among the approximately 400 genotyped donors, roughly 80% belonged to the genetic ancestry cluster associated with self-reported Caucasian donors. The study aimed to test whether signatures of past pathogen exposure could be identified by cataloging public T cell receptors. Using immunosequencing, the study profiled T cell repertoires from about 650 subjects and related those repertoires to cytomegalovirus serostatus. Besides the first cohort of 666 subjects, a separate validation cohort made up of over 95 different subjects was used. The study combined high-throughput TCR immunosequencing, statistical association of individual TCRs with disease status, and machine learning to predict cytomegalovirus infection status. In a later analysis, previously published TCR beta repertoires from 550 to 700 donors were re-analyzed and high-resolution HLA genotyping was added so that TCR occurrence patterns could be studied. In the later analysis, no new phenotypic data were used to find candidate immune exposures; instead, reliance was placed on TCR beta sequences and their occurrence across donors. To decide whether each TCR beta V gene segment behaved as functional or pseudogenic, an earlier analysis of 587 of the donors relied on high-throughput TCR beta sequencing. Alongside the repertoire data, information on donor age, sex, ethnicity and CMV serostatus was compiled. Genome-wide SNP genotypes for about 55% of the 666 donors were used in a later genetic analysis, which treated that subset as a discovery cohort. All discovery cohort repertoires had been generated using a single sequencing platform. Both class I and class II loci were covered by HLA typing, at four-digit resolution. The number of typed donors differed by locus: about 629-630 for A, B, C, DRB1 and DQB1; 500 to 550 for DQA1; around 580 for DPA1; and roughly 470 for DPB1. Roughly five DR-DQ haplotypes were treated as single units for association and clustering because of strong linkage in the cohort. Among 398 genotyped donors of the cohort, an average of approximately 250,000 unique TCR beta nucleotide sequences were sequenced per donor, roughly 20% of them non-productive. Study-wide findings and limitations: A few of the identified cytomegalovirus-associated TCR beta chains were confirmed in vitro to be specific for cytomegalovirus antigens. Only TCR beta chains were sequenced in this cohort, and the absence of alpha or paired-chain data limited detectable features. Some IMGT-functional V segments, including TRBV6-2 and TRBV6-3, could not be distinguished by the 87-base-pair reads and were therefore excluded. In a later analysis, several top co-occurrence clusters were reported to appear linked to parvovirus B19, influenza, CMV and Epstein-Barr virus. The earlier analysis of almost 600 of the donors excluded 15 to 20 rarely observed V segments, including chromosome 9 orphons, because counts were too low. Sequencing depth was assumed to be roughly uniform across donors in the presence/absence analyses, though that assumption may not hold. A later analysis found that TCR association rates varied across HLA loci, with DRB1 alleles showing the most associated TCRs and HLA-C alleles the fewest. In a later genetic analysis, fewer N-insertions in productive TCRs were reported among donors in an Asian-associated ancestry cluster than the roughly 670-donor mean. When HLA alleles, especially DR and DQ, strongly co-occurred, attributing TCR associations to individual alleles was difficult. Most TCR sequences were observed very rarely across donors, whereas some public TCRs were present in many individuals. Correlated functional status among segregating V segments might reflect linkage disequilibrium, but an unknown experimental factor could not be ruled out. A total of about 150 TCR beta chains were listed by the study as associated with cytomegalovirus. The authors suggested that the approach could potentially be extended to other disease states and immunological phenotypes. CMV serostatus was the only immune exposure information available for the cohort. Most CMV-associated TCR beta chains appeared to be HLA-restricted in a later analysis, and the HLA associations seemed to be driven largely by CMV exposure. In a later genetic analysis, a missense DCLRE1C variant was associated with V-gene and J-gene trimming of TCR beta chains, and the association was replicated in an independent cohort. In a later analysis, around 17,000 TCR beta sequences were associated with specific HLA alleles at a false discovery rate of 0.05. A further reported finding was that TCR beta sequences accurately predicted the HLA-A and HLA-B alleles for most subjects in the first cohort. A cluster of highly shared sequence variants was judged likely to represent a technical artifact of the sequencing pipeline. In an earlier analysis of some 500 of the donors, most TCR beta V segments were observed in productive rearrangements about 90% or about 30% of the time, broadly matching IMGT annotations. The classifier was reported to diagnose cytomegalovirus status with high specificity and sensitivity in both the original cohort and the validation cohort. HLA typing was unavailable for some donors at each locus, so association tests used only the typed subset. Compared with equally common non-associated chains, HLA-associated TCR beta chains in a later analysis were more clonally expanded and had lower generation probabilities.

The cohort comprised around 700 healthy bone marrow donors. At the time of sampling, every cohort member was nominally healthy, though immune exposures that went unrecorded were likely present. The donor tested CMV seronegative and was one of the 352 seronegative cohort members. Each donor provided a peripheral blood sample, and peripheral blood mononuclear cells were used for TCR beta sequencing. The Qiagen DNeasy Blood Extraction Kit was used to extract genomic DNA from the blood cell samples. The library was made by the immunoSEQ multiplex PCR assay. A mixture of 60 forward primers for TCR Vbeta segments and 13 reverse primers for TCR Jbeta segments was used in the multiplex PCR. The CDR3 region of rearranged TCR beta genes was amplified from genomic DNA with a multiplex PCR assay. Amplified TCR beta libraries were sequenced as 87-base-pair reads on the Illumina HiSeq System. From the authors' description of their analysis: A later analysis counted tens of millions of unique TCR beta chains across the 700 or so repertoires, and some 12 million of these chains were shared by at least two donors. To remove PCR and sequencing errors, raw reads were error-corrected and collapsed into unique sequences using a nearest-neighbor algorithm that merged closely related sequences. CDR3 sequences were aligned to IMGT reference sequences to assign V, D and J gene segments. For a sequence to be retained, at least a six-nucleotide match to both a V gene segment and a J gene segment was required. A rearrangement counted as productive if the CDR3 had no stop codons and remained in frame with V and J, and every other rearrangement counted as non-productive. Following IMGT convention, CDR3 was defined as the stretch from the second conserved V-encoded cysteine up to the conserved J-encoded phenylalanine. In an earlier analysis of roughly 610 of the donors, sequences lacking an unambiguous match to a single V gene segment were excluded. An earlier analysis of 587 of the donors called V segments functional above 56.7% productive rearrangements and segregating when the between-donor standard deviation exceeded 5%. A statistical classification framework was developed to diagnose cytomegalovirus status using the catalog of TCR beta chain sequences. In a later analysis, V and J genes were assigned by comparing TCR nucleotide sequences against IMGT/GENE-DB human TR gene sequences. A later analysis assigned CDR3 sequences and most-parsimonious VDJ recombination scenarios with the TCRdist pipeline. A later analysis defined each TCR beta chain by its CDR3 amino acid sequence plus V-gene family, and excluded reads lacking a unique V-gene family. To address suspected cross-contamination and a sequencing artifact, a later analysis removed 450 to 700 highly shared, low-generation-probability nucleotide sequences. In a later analysis, a clonal expansion index for each public chain was calculated from normalized within-repertoire ranks of inferred template counts. In a later analysis, generation probabilities were computed using a VDJ recombination model fitted to out-of-frame rearrangements, and the results were checked against IGoR. A later analysis scored TCR-TCR, TCR-HLA and TCR-CMV co-occurrence with hypergeometric tests, applying a repertoire-size bias correction to TCR pairs. A later analysis estimated false discovery rates by permuting HLA or CMV assignments 20 times. In a later analysis, co-occurring TCRs were grouped with DBSCAN, and TCRdist sequence similarity was added when clustering was performed within HLA-allele-positive subsets. Repertoires with fewer than 30,000 or more than 120,000 public chains, plus five repertoires with anomalous nucleotide sharing, were excluded from co-occurrence clustering. Entries here come from immuneACCESS through TCRdb and include only in-frame sequences with V and J called. Some clones fail to appear in such tables; in the studies checked, an unresolved V gene covers under half of the shortfall, and the cause of the remainder is unknown. That table furnishes V, J and clone size, whereas the DNA furnished D and trimming. The sample records about 160,000 clones, around 80% of which are singletons. The top ten hold about 4.3% of the sample.

Relative to germline, V is missing 4 bases and J is missing 3 bases, with 9 bases of the junction outside any gene match. Reading from cysteine to phenylalanine, the CDR3 counts 15 amino acids. The DNA shown is the 45-base CDR3, in frame from base 1. Taken from the germline V gene, the CDR1 and CDR2 loops are SGHDT and YYEEEE. Points on this clone: Its specific antigen is unknown. Nothing much larger sits one base from this clone, and base qualities are not available.

Sequencing input: PBMCs. The rearranged chain carries TRBV5-6 and TRBJ2-5, with 7 middle bases fitting TRBD2. The TCR originated in a man aged 30 to 45 in good health and CMV-seronegative. The CDR3 reads as follows: CASSPGWGGEETQYF. The nucleotide sequence reads as follows: TGTGCCAGCAGCCCTGGCTGGGGGGGGGAAGAGACCCAGTACTTC.